These 18 T cell receptor beta chains came from one sample sequenced in a study of T cell changes during pregnancy in multiple sclerosis. The data were produced by immunoSEQ multiplex PCR, yet TCRdb's version contains in-frame clones alone and is incomplete. The table shows about 51,000 clones, with 94% occurring only once. This material consisted of CD4+ T cells from peripheral blood mononuclear cells, taken in the second trimester of pregnancy. The receptors were gathered from a female donor with multiple sclerosis, enrolled in a pregnancy study.

As DNA, the CDR3 is TGCGCCAGCAGCCAAGAGGGCGCGGGGTCGGACTGGGGCGATACGCAGTATTTT. It codes for CASSQEGAGSDWGDTQYF. The chain recombines TRBV4-3 with TRBJ2-3; a possible D gene is TRBD2 (6 bases). The CDR3 runs 18 residues. CDR1 and CDR2 from the germline V gene are LGHNA and YSLEER. V dropped 0 bases and J dropped 6 bases, with 22 bases sitting between them.

The gene calls are TRBV6-5 and TRBJ2-1; TRBD2 might be the D (7 bases). V dropped 7 bases and J dropped 4 bases, with 14 bases sitting between them. The CDR3 totals 14 residues. Germline V gives CDR1 MNHEY, CDR2 SVGAGI. Here the CDR3 reads CASIAAGAYNEQFF. DNA of the CDR3: TGTGCCAGCATCGCGGCGGGGGCTTACAATGAGCAGTTCTTC.

This clone occurred once. The chain carries TRBV9 and TRBJ2-7, with TRBD1 matching over 10 bases. The J segment lost 3 bases and the V segment lost 4 bases, leaving 10 bases of the junction unmatched. CDR1 is SGDLS and CDR2 is YYNGEE in the germline V gene. The CDR3 loop spans 16 amino acids. DNA of the CDR3: TGTGCCAGCAGCCCGCGACCGGGACAGGGGCTCTACGAGCAGTACTTC. It is translated as CASSPRPGQGLYEQYF.

The chain couples TRBV6-5 to TRBJ2-1; TRBD1 is a possible D gene (7 bases). This CDR3 is 15 amino acids long. V dropped 7 bases and J dropped 9 bases, with 22 bases sitting between them. Germline values: CDR1 MNHEY, CDR2 SVGAGI. This chain's CDR3 is CASTPLRGQGGEQFF. CDR3 sequence (DNA): TGTGCCAGCACCCCCCTACGGGGTCAGGGGGGTGAGCAGTTCTTC.

The gene calls are TRBV10-3 and TRBJ2-1; TRBD1 agrees at 9 bases. This CDR3 comprises 14 residues. Unmatched junction bases numbered 5, after V lost 6 bases and J lost 5 bases. Germline CDR1 and CDR2: ENHRY and SYGVKD. CDR3 DNA: TGTGCCATCAGGGGACAGGGAGCGGACAATGAGCAGTTCTTC. Its protein is CAIRGQGADNEQFF.

The rearrangement uses TRBV19 and TRBJ1-2, with TRBD1 as a possible D gene (5 bases). The CDR3 length is 14 residues. CDR1 and CDR2 (germline): LNHDA, SQIVND (reference sequence). V dropped 6 bases and J dropped 5 bases, with 16 bases sitting between them. The CDR3 DNA is TGTGCCAGTAGGGACACTGGGCGAGATTATGGCTACACCTTC. Translating gives CASRDTGRDYGYTF. Drawing the rest from reference TRBV19 and TRBJ1-2, the complete variable domain is DGGITQSPKYLFRKEGQNVTLSCEQNLNHDAMYWYRQDPGQGLRLIYYSQIVNDFQKGDIAEGYSVSREKKESFPLTVTSAQKNPTAFYLCASRDTGRDYGYTFGSGTRLTVV.

This chain links TRBV6-6 with TRBJ1-2; D is unclear. V lost 11 bases to trimming and J lost 4 bases, with 11 bases between them. The CDR3 is 11 residues long. Germline V lookup: CDR1 MNHNY, CDR2 SVGAGI (reference sequence). CDR3 loop: CAAGEGYGYTF. DNA of the CDR3: TGTGCCGCCGGGGAGGGCTATGGCTACACCTTC.

This chain uses TRBV18 with TRBJ1-4; D gene unclear. This CDR3 has 13 residues. The V and J ends lost 6 bases and 0 bases respectively, with 5 bases between them. CDR1 KGHSH and CDR2 LQKENI come from the germline V gene. CDR3 nucleotide sequence: TGTGCCAGCTCCCCCTCAACTAATGAAAAACTGTTTTTT. Protein: CASSPSTNEKLFF.

The gene calls are TRBV9 and TRBJ2-1; 7 positions agree with TRBD1. This CDR3 is 14 amino acids long. With V trimmed by 4 bases and J by 2 bases, 3 bases remained unmatched. Germline V lookup: CDR1 SGDLS, CDR2 YYNGEE. CDR3 sequence (DNA): TGTGCCAGCAGCAGACAGGGTGCCTACAATGAGCAGTTCTTC. Translated: CASSRQGAYNEQFF.

This rearrangement joins TRBV5-6 to TRBJ1-2; perhaps TRBD1 as D (6 bases). Germline assignment: CDR1 SGHDT and CDR2 YYEEEE. This CDR3 region has 13 residues. V shed 0 bases and J shed 4 bases, with 7 bases lying between them. CDR3 nucleotides: TGTGCCAGCAGCTTGGACAGGGTCTATGGCTACACCTTC. Protein sequence: CASSLDRVYGYTF.

The genes are TRBV11-2 and TRBJ2-2; 8 positions match TRBD1. The germline CDR1 and CDR2 sequences are SGHAT and FQNNGV. The CDR3 consists of 15 residues. J was trimmed by 7 bases and V by 5 bases; bases with no gene match: 9. Here the CDR3 reads CASSKQTGVGGELFF. The CDR3 DNA sequence: TGTGCCAGCAGCAAACAGACAGGGGTCGGCGGGGAGCTGTTTTTT.

The gene calls are TRBV7-2 and TRBJ1-3, with D unclear. CDR3 length equals 14 residues. Trimming removed 5 bases at V and 0 bases at J, with 8 bases between. The germline CDR1 and CDR2 sequences are SGHTA and FQGNSA. The CDR3 coding sequence is TGTGCCAGCAGCCGAGTAGTCTCTGGAAACACCATATATTTT. Translation: CASSRVVSGNTIYF.

The chain uses TRBV6-6 and TRBJ1-6; perhaps TRBD1 as D (5 bases). The germline CDR1 and CDR2 sequences are MNHNY and SVGAGI (reference sequence). This CDR3 comprises 15 residues. V was pared by 3 bases and J by 7 bases, with 13 bases between. The CDR3 here is CASSYGTGGNSPLHF. The CDR3 nucleotides are TGTGCCAGCAGTTATGGTACGGGGGGGAATTCACCCCTCCACTTT.

The chain couples TRBV2 to TRBJ1-6, with D maybe TRBD1 (6 bases). V shed 6 bases and J shed 7 bases, with 22 bases lying between them. CDR3 length: 17 amino acids. Germline V lookup: CDR1 SNHLY, CDR2 FYNNEI. The CDR3 DNA is TGTGCCAGCAGCAGACAGACAGGCCGCTCTTCAAATTCACCCCTCCACTTT. Amino acid sequence: CASSRQTGRSSNSPLHF.

The CDR3 DNA reads TGCAGCGTAGCGACAGGGGGCTCATCACCCCTCCACTTT. It translates to CSVATGGSSPLHF. The chain is built from TRBV29-1 and TRBJ1-6; 10 bases agree with TRBD1. The CDR3 has 13 amino acids. V shed 6 bases, J shed 10 bases, and the junction held 6 bases outside the gene matches. Germline values: CDR1 SQVTM, CDR2 ANQGSEA.

This chain's CDR3 is CASSRPGQGSTYEQYF. For the CDR3, the DNA is TGTGCCAGCTCACGCCCGGGACAGGGGTCCACTTACGAGCAGTACTTC. J is TRBJ2-7 and V is TRBV18, with TRBD1 matching over 10 bases. The CDR3 runs to 16 residues. CDR1 and CDR2 from the germline V gene are KGHSH and LQKENI. With 4 bases clipped from V and 4 bases from J, the junction kept 10 bases outside the gene matches.

This chain joins TRBV30 and TRBJ2-7, with 9 bases fitting TRBD1. In germline, CDR1 is GTSNPN, CDR2 SVGIG (reference sequence). CDR3 size: 15 residues. J was trimmed by 2 bases and V by 0 bases; bases with no gene match: 5. CDR3 sequence reads: CAWSVRGTGPYEQYF. The CDR3 DNA is TGTGCCTGGAGTGTACGAGGGACAGGGCCCTACGAGCAGTACTTC.

The chain is built from TRBV7-2 and TRBJ1-3; 7 bases match TRBD1. Trimming removed 1 base from V and 4 bases from J; junction bases left unmatched: 10. This CDR3 is built from 17 residues. Germline assignment: CDR1 SGHTA and CDR2 FQGNSA. The DNA for the CDR3 is TGTGCCAGCAGCTTAGAAAGCAGGGGGAGTTCAGGAAACACCATATATTTT. This translates into CASSLESRGSSGNTIYF.